Shown below are 19 T cell receptor beta chains from a single sample sequenced in a study of T cell changes during pregnancy in multiple sclerosis (dated by TCRdb to the late 2010s). The library was obtained by the immunoSEQ multiplex PCR assay. In its TCRdb copy, this immuneACCESS table keeps in-frame sequences only and misses some clones. Where compared with another copy, unresolved V genes explain less than half of these, and the others have no known cause. In all, the sample holds tens of thousands of clones, and roughly 91% of those were seen once. About 0.41% of the sample lies in the top ten. Sample: CD4+ T cells from peripheral blood mononuclear cells, taken in the second trimester of pregnancy. The receptors derive from a female donor with multiple sclerosis, enrolled in a pregnancy study.

The rearrangement joins TRBV29-1 to TRBJ2-7; D perhaps matches TRBD1 (6 bases). The germline V gene has CDR1 SQVTM and CDR2 ANQGSEA. This CDR3 has 12 residues. Trimming took 8 bases from V and 8 from J, leaving 19 bases between them. In nucleotides, the CDR3 is TGCAGCATCAGGCCTTCAGGGGATAAGCAGTACTTC. This gives the protein CSIRPSGDKQYF.

This clone was seen a single time. The chain uses TRBV19 and TRBJ1-2; 10 bases are shared with TRBD1. Germline lookup yields CDR1 LNHDA and CDR2 SQIVND (reference sequence). The CDR3 totals 15 residues. With 4 bases clipped from V and 5 bases from J, the junction kept 7 bases outside the gene matches. The CDR3 DNA is TGTGCCAGTAGTACCCCGGGACAGGGGAGGTATGGCTACACCTTC. Protein product: CASSTPGQGRYGYTF.

The rearrangement joins TRBV11-2 to TRBJ2-2; 10 bases are a match to TRBD1. J lost 3 bases, V lost 6 bases, and 7 bases had no gene match. Germline assignment: CDR1 SGHAT and CDR2 FQNNGV. This CDR3 spans 16 amino acids. The CDR3 sequence is CASRRQGATYTGELFF. The CDR3 nucleotides read TGTGCCAGCAGAAGACAGGGGGCGACCTACACCGGGGAGCTGTTTTTT.

The chain has TRBV18 and TRBJ1-4; 9 positions agree with TRBD1. CDR3 length: 16 amino acids. With V trimmed by 2 bases and J by 5 bases, 6 bases remained unmatched. Germline assignment: CDR1 KGHSH and CDR2 LQKENI. The DNA of the CDR3 is TGTGCCAGCTCACCAATTTCCGGACAGGGGAATGAAAAACTGTTTTTT. It translates to CASSPISGQGNEKLFF.

CDR3 residues: CASSIQGFGETQYF. CDR3 in DNA: TGTGCCAGCAGCATACAGGGGTTTGGGGAGACCCAGTACTTC. V is TRBV5-4 and J is TRBJ2-5, with 7 bases lining up with TRBD1. The germline V gene encodes CDR1 SGHNT and CDR2 YYREEE (reference sequence). Trimming took 4 bases from V and 5 from J; bases not matched to a gene: 8. This CDR3 contains 14 residues.

The chain links TRBV20-1 to TRBJ1-1, with D perhaps TRBD1 (6 bases). Trimming removed 6 bases from V and 7 bases from J, with 12 bases in between. Germline CDR1 DFQATT, CDR2 SNEGSKA (reference sequence). The CDR3 has 11 amino acids. The CDR3 here is CSAKQGLEAFF. CDR3 DNA sequence: TGCAGTGCAAAACAGGGCCTTGAAGCTTTCTTT.

This chain joins TRBV9 and TRBJ2-5, with D possibly TRBD2 on 6 matching bases. Germline V gene lookup returns CDR1 SGDLS and CDR2 YYNGEE. CDR3 size: 15 residues. Trimming stripped 0 bases from V and 0 bases from J, with 9 bases between. Here the CDR3 reads CASSVGGDYQETQYF. The CDR3 bases are TGTGCCAGCAGCGTAGGGGGGGACTACCAAGAGACCCAGTACTTC.

The rearrangement joins TRBV30 to TRBJ2-7, with 10 bases matching TRBD2. V was clipped by 7 bases and J by 3 bases; unmatched bases: 3. This CDR3 has 12 amino acids. CDR1 and CDR2 (germline): GTSNPN, SVGIG (reference sequence). CDR3 DNA sequence: TGTGCCTTACAGCGGGAGGGCTACGAGCAGTACTTC. As protein: CALQREGYEQYF. The full variable domain, rest sourced from reference TRBV30 and TRBJ2-7, is SQTIHQWPATLVQPVGSPLSLECTVEGTSNPNLYWYRQAAGRGLQLLFYSVGIGQISSEVPQNLSASRPQDRQFILSSKKLLLSDSGFYLCALQREGYEQYFGPGTRLTVT.

The J gene is TRBJ2-2, the V gene TRBV5-1; TRBD1 aligns across 9 bases. The CDR3 runs to 14 residues. V shed 3 bases and J 3 bases; nucleotides not matched to a gene: 0. Germline V gene data show CDR1 as SGHRS and CDR2 as YFSETQ. The CDR3 DNA reads as TGCGCCAGCAGCTGGACAGGGGACACCGGGGAGCTGTTTTTT. This codes for CASSWTGDTGELFF.

The chain is built from TRBV5-4 and TRBJ2-5, with D possibly being TRBD2 (6 bases). Germline loops: CDR1 SGHNT, CDR2 YYREEE (reference sequence). This CDR3 has 16 residues. V lost 4 bases to trimming and J lost 3 bases, with 19 bases between them. This CDR3 is CASSLPGRGGKETQYF. Here the CDR3 DNA reads TGTGCCAGCAGCCTTCCCGGGCGGGGCGGAAAAGAGACCCAGTACTTC.

The V call is TRBV4-3, the J call TRBJ2-2; 10 nucleotides agree with TRBD1. CDR1 is LGHNA and CDR2 is YSLEER in the germline V gene. The CDR3 has 17 residues. The V segment lost 0 bases and the J segment 1 base; nucleotides outside the gene matches: 2. The CDR3 protein is CASSQDWDRGNTGELFF. In DNA form, the CDR3 reads TGCGCCAGCAGCCAAGACTGGGACAGGGGGAACACCGGGGAGCTGTTTTTT.

This chain joins TRBV6-1 and TRBJ2-5; no firm D call. V lost 1 base and J 5 bases, leaving 17 bases between the germline ends. There are 16 residues in the CDR3. Per the germline V gene, CDR1 is MNHNS and CDR2 is SASEGT. The chain's CDR3 is CASSEGPRGRPETQYF. In DNA form, the CDR3 reads TGTGCCAGCAGTGAAGGGCCTCGTGGCCGTCCGGAGACCCAGTACTTC.

J is TRBJ2-7 and V is TRBV27, with a tentative D call TRBD1 (6 bases). CDR1 is MNHEY and CDR2 is SMNVEV in the germline V gene (reference sequence). This CDR3 comprises 14 residues. Trimming removed 5 bases from V and 5 bases from J, with 16 bases in between. The CDR3 here is CASSPTGPWDEQYF. The CDR3 nucleotides read TGTGCCAGCAGTCCTACAGGGCCCTGGGACGAGCAGTACTTC.

This chain joins TRBV19 and TRBJ1-1; no clear D gene. Per germline, CDR1 LNHDA and CDR2 SQIVND (reference sequence). V dropped 8 bases and J dropped 1 base, with 14 bases sitting between them. The CDR3 totals 14 residues. CDR3 in amino acids: CASSSGLENTEAFF. As DNA, the CDR3 is TGTGCCAGTTCCTCCGGTCTCGAGAACACTGAAGCTTTCTTT.

This clone was counted a single time. This chain uses TRBV5-6 with TRBJ1-2, with 9 nucleotides matching TRBD1. In germline, CDR1 is SGHDT, CDR2 YYEEEE. The CDR3 spans 13 residues. J lost 14 bases, V lost 4 bases, and 12 bases had no gene match. The DNA of the CDR3 is TGTGCCAGCAGCCCCCTACGACAGGGGGTGTTGACCTTC. Its translation is CASSPLRQGVLTF. The whole variable domain, filled in from reference TRBV5-6 and TRBJ1-2, reads DAGVTQSPTHLIKTRGQQVTLRCSPKSGHDTVSWYQQALGQGPQFIFQYYEEEERQRGNFPDRFSGHQFPNYSSELNVNALLLGDSALYLCASSPLRQGVLTFGSGTRLTVV.

This rearrangement joins TRBV7-3 to TRBJ2-5; 12 bases fit TRBD2. CDR1 and CDR2 (germline): SGHTA, FQGTGA. Losses at the gene ends were 5 bases for V and 5 bases for J; bases not matched to a gene: 9. The CDR3 loop spans 16 amino acids. The CDR3 loop is CASSRIGTSGSETQYF. The CDR3 coding sequence is TGTGCCAGCAGCCGAATTGGGACTAGCGGGTCGGAGACCCAGTACTTC.

The gene calls are TRBV28 and TRBJ1-2; 7 nucleotides align to TRBD1. There are 16 residues in the CDR3. The V and J ends lost 6 bases and 1 base, in that order; junction bases with no gene match: 11. The germline V gene has CDR1 MDHEN and CDR2 SYDVKM. CDR3 protein: CASSRRRGGNNYGYTF. CDR3 in DNA: TGTGCCAGCAGCCGCCGGCGAGGGGGCAATAACTATGGCTACACCTTC.

This rearrangement joins TRBV5-1 to TRBJ1-2, with D perhaps TRBD1 (6 bases). Germline CDR1 reads SGHRS; CDR2 reads YFSETQ. V was trimmed by 3 bases and J by 4 bases, leaving 13 bases between them. The CDR3 length is 14 residues. DNA of the CDR3: TGCGCCAGCAGCTCAGGACAGTCGAGCTATGGCTACACCTTC. Translated: CASSSGQSSYGYTF. The variable domain in full, completed from reference TRBV5-1 and TRBJ1-2, reads KAGVTQTPRYLIKTRGQQVTLSCSPISGHRSVSWYQQTPGQGLQFLFEYFSETQRNKGNFPGRFSGRQFSNSRSEMNVSTLELGDSALYLCASSSGQSSYGYTFGSGTRLTVV.

J is TRBJ2-5 and V is TRBV28, with TRBD2 as a possible D gene (6 bases). This CDR3 has 16 residues. The germline gives CDR1 MDHEN, CDR2 SYDVKM. V was cut by 5 bases and J by 1 base, with 17 bases left in between. In nucleotides, the CDR3 is TGTGCCAGCAGTCCTTACCCGGGACTCCTCCAAGAGACCCAGTACTTC. Amino acid sequence: CASSPYPGLLQETQYF.